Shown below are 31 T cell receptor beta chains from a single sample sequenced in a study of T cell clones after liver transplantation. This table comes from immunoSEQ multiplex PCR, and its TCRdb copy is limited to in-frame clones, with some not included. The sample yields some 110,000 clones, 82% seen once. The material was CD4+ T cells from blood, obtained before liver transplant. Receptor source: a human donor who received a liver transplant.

In DNA form, the CDR3 reads TGTGCCAGCAGTTTATCTGATACGCAGTATTTT. Protein product: CASSLSDTQYF. This sequence joins TRBV28 and TRBJ2-3; D not resolved. V was trimmed by 1 base and J by 6 bases, leaving 2 bases between them. CDR1 and CDR2 from the germline V gene are MDHEN and SYDVKM. This CDR3 has 11 residues. Full variable domain (remainder filled in from reference TRBV28 and TRBJ2-3): DVKVTQSSRYLVKRTGEKVFLECVQDMDHENMFWYRQDPGLGLRLIYFSYDVKMKEKGDIPEGYSVSREKKERFSLILESASTNQTSMYLCASSLSDTQYFGPGTRLTVL.

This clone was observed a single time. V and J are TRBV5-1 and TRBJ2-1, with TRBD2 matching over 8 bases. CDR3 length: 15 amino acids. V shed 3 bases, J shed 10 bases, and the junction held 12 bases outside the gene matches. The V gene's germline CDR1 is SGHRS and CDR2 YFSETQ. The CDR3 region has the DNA TGCGCCAGCAGCTCCGACGACAGCGGGGGACTCGAGCAGTTCTTC. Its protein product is CASSSDDSGGLEQFF.

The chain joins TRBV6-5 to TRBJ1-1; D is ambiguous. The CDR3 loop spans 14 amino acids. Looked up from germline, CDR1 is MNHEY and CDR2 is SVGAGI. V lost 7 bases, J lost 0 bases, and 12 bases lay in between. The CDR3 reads CASTLDGMNTEAFF. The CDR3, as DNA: TGTGCCAGCACCCTGGACGGCATGAACACTGAAGCTTTCTTT.

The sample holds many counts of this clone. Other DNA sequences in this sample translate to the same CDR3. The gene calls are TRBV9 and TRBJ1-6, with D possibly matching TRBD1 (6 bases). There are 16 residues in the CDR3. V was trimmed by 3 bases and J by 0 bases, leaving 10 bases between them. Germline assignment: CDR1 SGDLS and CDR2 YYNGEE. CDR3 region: CASSETGSSYNSPLHF. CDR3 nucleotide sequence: TGTGCCAGCAGCGAAACAGGGAGCTCCTATAATTCACCCCTCCACTTT.

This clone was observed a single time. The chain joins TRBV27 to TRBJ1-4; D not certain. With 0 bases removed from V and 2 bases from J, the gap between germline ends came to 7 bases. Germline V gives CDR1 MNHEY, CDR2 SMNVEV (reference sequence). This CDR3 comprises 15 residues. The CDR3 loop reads CASSLSGGTNEKLFF. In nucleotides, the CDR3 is TGTGCCAGCAGTTTATCCGGAGGGACTAATGAAAAACTGTTTTTT.

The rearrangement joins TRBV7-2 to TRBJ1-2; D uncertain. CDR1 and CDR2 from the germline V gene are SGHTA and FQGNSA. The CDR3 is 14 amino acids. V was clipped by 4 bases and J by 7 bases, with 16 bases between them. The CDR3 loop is CASSSEPGSSGYTF. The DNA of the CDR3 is TGTGCCAGCAGCTCCGAACCAGGATCTAGTGGCTACACCTTC.

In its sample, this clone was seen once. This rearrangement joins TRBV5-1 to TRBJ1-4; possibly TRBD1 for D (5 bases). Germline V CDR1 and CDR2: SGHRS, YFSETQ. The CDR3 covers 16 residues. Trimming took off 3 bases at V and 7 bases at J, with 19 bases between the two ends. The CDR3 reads CASSSGGNVKGEKLFF. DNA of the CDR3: TGCGCCAGCAGCTCGGGGGGAAATGTGAAGGGTGAAAAACTGTTTTTT.

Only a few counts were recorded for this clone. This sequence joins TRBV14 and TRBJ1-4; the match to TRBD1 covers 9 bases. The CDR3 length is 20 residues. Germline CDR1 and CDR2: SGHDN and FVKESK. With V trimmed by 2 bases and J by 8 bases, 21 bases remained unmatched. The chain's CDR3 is CASSQKGPDRGGGMGEKLFF. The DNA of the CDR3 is TGTGCCAGCAGCCAAAAGGGGCCCGACAGGGGGGGAGGAATGGGCGAAAAACTGTTTTTT.

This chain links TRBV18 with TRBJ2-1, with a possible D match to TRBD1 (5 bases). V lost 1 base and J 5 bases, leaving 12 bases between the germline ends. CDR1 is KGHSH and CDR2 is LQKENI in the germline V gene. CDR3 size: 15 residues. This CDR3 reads CASSPRQRRDNEQFF. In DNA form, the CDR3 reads TGTGCCAGCTCACCACGACAGAGGCGCGACAATGAGCAGTTCTTC.

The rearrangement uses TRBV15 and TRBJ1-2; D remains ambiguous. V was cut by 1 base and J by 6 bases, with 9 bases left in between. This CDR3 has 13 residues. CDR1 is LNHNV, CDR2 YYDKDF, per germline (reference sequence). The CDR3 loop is CATSRGPPDGYTF. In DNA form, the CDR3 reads TGTGCCACCAGCAGAGGTCCCCCGGATGGCTACACCTTC.

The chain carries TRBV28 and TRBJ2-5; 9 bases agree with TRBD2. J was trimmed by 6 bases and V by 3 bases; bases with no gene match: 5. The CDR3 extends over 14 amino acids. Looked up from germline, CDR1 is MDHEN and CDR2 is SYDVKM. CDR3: CASSLAGGRKTQYF. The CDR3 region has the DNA TGTGCCAGCAGTTTGGCGGGGGGGCGGAAGACCCAGTACTTC.

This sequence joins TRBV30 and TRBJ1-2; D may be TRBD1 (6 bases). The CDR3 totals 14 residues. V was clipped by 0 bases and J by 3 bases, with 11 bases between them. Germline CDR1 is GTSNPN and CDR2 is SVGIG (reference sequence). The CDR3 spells CAWSVGGPYYGYTF. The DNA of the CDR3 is TGTGCCTGGAGTGTAGGGGGACCCTACTATGGCTACACCTTC.

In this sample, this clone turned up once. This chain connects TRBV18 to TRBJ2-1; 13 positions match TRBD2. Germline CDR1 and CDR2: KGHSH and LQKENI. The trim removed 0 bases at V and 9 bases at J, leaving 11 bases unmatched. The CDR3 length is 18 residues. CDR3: CASSPPSGGLAGVREQFF. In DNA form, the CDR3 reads TGTGCCAGCTCACCACCGTCAGGCGGACTAGCGGGAGTTCGTGAGCAGTTCTTC.

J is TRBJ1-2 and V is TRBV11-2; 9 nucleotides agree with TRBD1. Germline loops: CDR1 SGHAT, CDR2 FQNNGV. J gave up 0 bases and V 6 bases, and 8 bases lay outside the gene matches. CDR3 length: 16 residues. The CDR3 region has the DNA TGTGCCAGCAGGCCGACAGGGGGAACGGCTAACTATGGCTACACCTTC. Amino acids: CASRPTGGTANYGYTF. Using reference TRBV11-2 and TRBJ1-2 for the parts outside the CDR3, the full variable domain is EAGVAQSPRYKIIEKRQSVAFWCNPISGHATLYWYQQILGQGPKLLIQFQNNGVVDDSQLPKDRFSAERLKGVDSTLKIQPAKLEDSAVYLCASRPTGGTANYGYTFGSGTRLTVV.

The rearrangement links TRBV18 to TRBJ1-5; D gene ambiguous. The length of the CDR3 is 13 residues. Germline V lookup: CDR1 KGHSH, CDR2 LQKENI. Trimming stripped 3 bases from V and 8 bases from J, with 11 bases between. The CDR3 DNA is TGTGCCAGCTCACCGAATGGGTACGAGCCCCAGCATTTT. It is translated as CASSPNGYEPQHF.

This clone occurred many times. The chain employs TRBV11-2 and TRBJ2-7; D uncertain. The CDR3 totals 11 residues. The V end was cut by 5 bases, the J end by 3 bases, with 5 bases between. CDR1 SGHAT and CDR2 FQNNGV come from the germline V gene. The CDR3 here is CASSGNYEQYF. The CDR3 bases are TGTGCCAGCAGCGGGAACTACGAGCAGTACTTC.

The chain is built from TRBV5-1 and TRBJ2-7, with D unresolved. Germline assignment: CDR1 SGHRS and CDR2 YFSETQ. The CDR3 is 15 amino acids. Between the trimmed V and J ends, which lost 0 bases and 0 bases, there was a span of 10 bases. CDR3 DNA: TGCGCCAGCAGCTTGGGTTCACAGCCCTCCTACGAGCAGTACTTC. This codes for CASSLGSQPSYEQYF.

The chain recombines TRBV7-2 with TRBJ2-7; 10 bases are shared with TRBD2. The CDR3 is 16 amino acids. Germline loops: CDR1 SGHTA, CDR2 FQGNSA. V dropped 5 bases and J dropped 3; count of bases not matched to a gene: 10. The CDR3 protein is CASSRSGLAGVYEQYF. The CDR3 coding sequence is TGTGCCAGCAGCCGTTCAGGGCTAGCGGGAGTCTACGAGCAGTACTTC.

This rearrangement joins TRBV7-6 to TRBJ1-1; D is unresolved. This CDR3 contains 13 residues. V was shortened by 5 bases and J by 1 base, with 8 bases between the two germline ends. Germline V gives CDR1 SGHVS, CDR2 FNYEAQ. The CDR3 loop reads CASSEDTNTEAFF. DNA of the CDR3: TGTGCCAGCAGCGAAGACACGAACACTGAAGCTTTCTTT. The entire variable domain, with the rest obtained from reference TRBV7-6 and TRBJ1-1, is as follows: GAGVSQSPRYKVTKRGQDVALRCDPISGHVSLYWYRQALGQGPEFLTYFNYEAQQDKSGLPNDRFSAERPEGSISTLTIQRTEQRDSAMYRCASSEDTNTEAFFGQGTRLTVV.

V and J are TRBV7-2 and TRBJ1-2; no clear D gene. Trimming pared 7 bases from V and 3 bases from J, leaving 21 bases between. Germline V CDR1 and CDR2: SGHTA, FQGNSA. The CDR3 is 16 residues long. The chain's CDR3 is CASTPTGPYEDYGYTF. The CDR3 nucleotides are TGTGCCAGCACCCCAACGGGTCCATATGAAGACTATGGCTACACCTTC.

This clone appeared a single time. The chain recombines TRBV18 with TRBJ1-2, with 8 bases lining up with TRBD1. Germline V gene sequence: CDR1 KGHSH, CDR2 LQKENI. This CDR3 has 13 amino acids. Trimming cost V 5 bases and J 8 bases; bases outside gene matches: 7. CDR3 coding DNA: TGTGCCAGCTCATTCGGACAGGGTTGGGGCTACACCTTC. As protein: CASSFGQGWGYTF.

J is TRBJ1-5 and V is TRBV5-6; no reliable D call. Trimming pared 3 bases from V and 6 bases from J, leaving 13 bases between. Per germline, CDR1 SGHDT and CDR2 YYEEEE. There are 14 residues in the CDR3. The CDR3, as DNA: TGTGCCAGCAGCTCTTGGAGCGGAAGTCAGCCCCAGCATTTT. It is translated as CASSSWSGSQPQHF.

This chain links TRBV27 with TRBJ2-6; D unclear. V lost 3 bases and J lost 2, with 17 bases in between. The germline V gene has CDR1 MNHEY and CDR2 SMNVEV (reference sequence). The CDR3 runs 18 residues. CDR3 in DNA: TGTGCCAGCAGTTTTGAGGCGGCTCGAGCCCCTGGGGCCAACGTCCTGACTTTC. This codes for CASSFEAARAPGANVLTF.

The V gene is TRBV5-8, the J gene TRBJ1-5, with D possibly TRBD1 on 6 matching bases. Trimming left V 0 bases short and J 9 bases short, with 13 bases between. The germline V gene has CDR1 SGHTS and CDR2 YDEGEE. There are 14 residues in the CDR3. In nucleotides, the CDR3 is TGTGCCAGCAGCTTGGCACAGGGTCTGGGGCCCCAGCATTTT. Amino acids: CASSLAQGLGPQHF.

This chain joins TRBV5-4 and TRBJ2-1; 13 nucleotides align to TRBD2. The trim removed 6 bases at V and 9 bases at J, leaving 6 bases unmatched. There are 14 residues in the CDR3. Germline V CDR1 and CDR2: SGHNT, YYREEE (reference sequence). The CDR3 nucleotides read TGTGCCAGCACTGGGACTAGCGGGGTTGGTGAGCAGTTCTTC. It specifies CASTGTSGVGEQFF.

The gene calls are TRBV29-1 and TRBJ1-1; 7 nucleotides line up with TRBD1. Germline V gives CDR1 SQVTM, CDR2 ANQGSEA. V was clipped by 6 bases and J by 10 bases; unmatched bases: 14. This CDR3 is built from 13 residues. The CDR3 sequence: CSVTGTAAWGAFF. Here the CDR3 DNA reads TGCAGCGTGACAGGGACAGCAGCATGGGGAGCTTTCTTT.

This chain's CDR3 is CATAAGTYEQYF. DNA for the CDR3: TGTGCCACCGCGGCGGGGACCTACGAGCAGTACTTC. The chain recombines TRBV5-6 with TRBJ2-7; the D gene is possibly TRBD2 (6 bases). The CDR3 is 12 residues long. The germline V gene has CDR1 SGHDT and CDR2 YYEEEE. V was pared by 9 bases and J by 2 bases, with 12 bases between.

This chain's CDR3 is CSGGQGYYEQYF. The CDR3 coding sequence is TGCAGCGGGGGACAGGGATACTACGAGCAGTACTTC. The chain joins TRBV29-1 to TRBJ2-7, with 9 bases aligning to TRBD1. This CDR3 is 12 amino acids long. The germline V gene encodes CDR1 SQVTM and CDR2 ANQGSEA. The trim removed 7 bases at V and 3 bases at J, leaving 4 bases unmatched.

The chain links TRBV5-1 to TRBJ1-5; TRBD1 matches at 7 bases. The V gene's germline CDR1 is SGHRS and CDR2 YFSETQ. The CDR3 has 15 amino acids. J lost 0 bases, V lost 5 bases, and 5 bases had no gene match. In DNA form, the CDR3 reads TGCGCCAGCAGGGACAGGCCTTATAGCAATCAGCCCCAGCATTTT. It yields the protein CASRDRPYSNQPQHF.

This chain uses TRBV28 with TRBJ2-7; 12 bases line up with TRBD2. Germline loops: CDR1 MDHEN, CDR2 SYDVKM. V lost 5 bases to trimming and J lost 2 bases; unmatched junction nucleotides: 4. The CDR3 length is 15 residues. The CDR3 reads CASSATSGGAYEQYF. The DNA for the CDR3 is TGTGCCAGCAGTGCGACTAGCGGGGGAGCCTACGAGCAGTACTTC.

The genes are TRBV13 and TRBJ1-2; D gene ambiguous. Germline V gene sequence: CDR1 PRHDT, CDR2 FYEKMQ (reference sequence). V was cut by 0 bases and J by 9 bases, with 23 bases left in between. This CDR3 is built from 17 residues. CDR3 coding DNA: TGTGCCAGCAGCTTAGGCCCTAGAAAGAGACAAGGCGGGAGCTACACCTTC. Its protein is CASSLGPRKRQGGSYTF.